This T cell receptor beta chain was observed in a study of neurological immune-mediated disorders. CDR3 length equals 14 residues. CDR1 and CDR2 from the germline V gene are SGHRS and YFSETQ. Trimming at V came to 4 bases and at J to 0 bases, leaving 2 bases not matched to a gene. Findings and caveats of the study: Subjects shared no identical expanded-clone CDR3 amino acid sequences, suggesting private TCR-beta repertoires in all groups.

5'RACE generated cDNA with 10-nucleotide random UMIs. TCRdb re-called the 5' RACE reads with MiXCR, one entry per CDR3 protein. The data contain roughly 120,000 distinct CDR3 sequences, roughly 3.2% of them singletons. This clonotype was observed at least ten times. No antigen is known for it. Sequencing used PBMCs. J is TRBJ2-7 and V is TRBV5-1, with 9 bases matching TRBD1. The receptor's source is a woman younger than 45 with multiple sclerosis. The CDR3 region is CASSEQGASYEQYF. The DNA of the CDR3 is TGCGCCAGCAGCGAACAGGGGGCCTCCTACGAGCAGTACTTC.